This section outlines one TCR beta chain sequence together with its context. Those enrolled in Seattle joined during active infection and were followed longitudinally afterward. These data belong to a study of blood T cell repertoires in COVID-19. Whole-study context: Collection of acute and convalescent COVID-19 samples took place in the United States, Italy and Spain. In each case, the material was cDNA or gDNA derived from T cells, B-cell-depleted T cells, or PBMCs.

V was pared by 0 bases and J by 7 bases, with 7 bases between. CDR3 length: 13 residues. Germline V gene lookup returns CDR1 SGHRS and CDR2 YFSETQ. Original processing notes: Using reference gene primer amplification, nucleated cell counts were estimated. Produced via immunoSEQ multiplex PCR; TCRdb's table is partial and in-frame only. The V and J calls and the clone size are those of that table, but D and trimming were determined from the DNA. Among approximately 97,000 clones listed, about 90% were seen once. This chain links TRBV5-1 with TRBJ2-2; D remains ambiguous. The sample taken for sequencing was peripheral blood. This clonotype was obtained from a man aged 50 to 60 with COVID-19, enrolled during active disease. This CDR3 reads CASSLEAVGELFF. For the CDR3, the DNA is TGCGCCAGCAGCTTGGAAGCCGTCGGGGAGCTGTTTTTT.